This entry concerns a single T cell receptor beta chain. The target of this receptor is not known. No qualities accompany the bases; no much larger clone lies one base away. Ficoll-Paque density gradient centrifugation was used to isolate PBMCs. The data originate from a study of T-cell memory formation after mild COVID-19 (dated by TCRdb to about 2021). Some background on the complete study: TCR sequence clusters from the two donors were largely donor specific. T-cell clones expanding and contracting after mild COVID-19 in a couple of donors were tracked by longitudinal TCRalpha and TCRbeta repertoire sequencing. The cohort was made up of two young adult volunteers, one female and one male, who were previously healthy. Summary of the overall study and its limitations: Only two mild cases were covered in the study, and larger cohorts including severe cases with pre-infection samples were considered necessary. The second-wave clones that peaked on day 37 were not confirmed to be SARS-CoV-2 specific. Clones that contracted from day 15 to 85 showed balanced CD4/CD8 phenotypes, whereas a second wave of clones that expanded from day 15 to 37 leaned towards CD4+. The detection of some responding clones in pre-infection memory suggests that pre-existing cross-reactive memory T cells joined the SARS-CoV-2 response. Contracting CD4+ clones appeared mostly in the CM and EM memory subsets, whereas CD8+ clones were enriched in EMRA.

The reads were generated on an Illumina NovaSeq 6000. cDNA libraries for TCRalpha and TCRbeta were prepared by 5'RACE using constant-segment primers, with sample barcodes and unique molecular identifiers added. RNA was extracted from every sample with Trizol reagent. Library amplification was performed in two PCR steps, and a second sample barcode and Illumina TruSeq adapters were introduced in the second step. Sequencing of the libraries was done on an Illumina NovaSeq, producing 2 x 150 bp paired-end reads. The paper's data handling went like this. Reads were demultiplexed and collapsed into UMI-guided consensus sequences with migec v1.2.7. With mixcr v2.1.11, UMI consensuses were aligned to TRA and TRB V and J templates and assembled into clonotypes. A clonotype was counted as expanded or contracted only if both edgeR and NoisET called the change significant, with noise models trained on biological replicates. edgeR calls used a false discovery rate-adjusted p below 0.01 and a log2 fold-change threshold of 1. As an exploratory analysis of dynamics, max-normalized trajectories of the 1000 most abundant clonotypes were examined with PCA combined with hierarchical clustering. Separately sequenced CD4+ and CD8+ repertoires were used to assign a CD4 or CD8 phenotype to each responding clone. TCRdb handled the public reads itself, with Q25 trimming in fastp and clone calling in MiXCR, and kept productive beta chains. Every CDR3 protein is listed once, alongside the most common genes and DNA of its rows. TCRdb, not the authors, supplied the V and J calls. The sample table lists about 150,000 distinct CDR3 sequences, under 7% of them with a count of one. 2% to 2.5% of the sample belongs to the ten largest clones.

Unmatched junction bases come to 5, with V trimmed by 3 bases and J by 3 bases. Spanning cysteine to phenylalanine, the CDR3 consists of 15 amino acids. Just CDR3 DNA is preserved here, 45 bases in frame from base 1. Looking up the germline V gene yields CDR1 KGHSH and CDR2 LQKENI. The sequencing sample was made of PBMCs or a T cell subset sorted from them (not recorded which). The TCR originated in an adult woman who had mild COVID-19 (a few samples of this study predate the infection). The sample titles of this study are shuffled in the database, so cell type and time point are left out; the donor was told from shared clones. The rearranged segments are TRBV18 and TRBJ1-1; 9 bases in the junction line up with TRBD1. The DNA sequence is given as TGTGCCAGCTCACCTCGGGACAGGGCGTACACTGAAGCTTTCTTT. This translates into CASSPRDRAYTEAFF.